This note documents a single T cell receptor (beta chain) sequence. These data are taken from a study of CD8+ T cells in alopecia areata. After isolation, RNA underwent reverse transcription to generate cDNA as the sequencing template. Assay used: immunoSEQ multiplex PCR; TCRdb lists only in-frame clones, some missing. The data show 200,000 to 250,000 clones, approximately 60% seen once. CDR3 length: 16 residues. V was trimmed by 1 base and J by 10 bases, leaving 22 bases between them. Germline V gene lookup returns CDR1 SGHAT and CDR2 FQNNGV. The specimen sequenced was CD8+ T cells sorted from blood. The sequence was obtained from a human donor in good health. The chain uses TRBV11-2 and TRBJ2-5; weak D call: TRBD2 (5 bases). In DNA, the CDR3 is TGTGCCAGCAGCTTAGGCCTGACTCGTTCCGTCGGAGGCCAGTACTTC. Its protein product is CASSLGLTRSVGGQYF.